Shown below are 26 T cell receptor beta chains from a single sample sequenced in a study of blood T cell repertoires in COVID-19. Measured with immunoSEQ multiplex PCR; TCRdb has only the in-frame clones, and not every one. The sample comprises 110,000 to 150,000 clones, about 80% of which are singletons, and around 6% rests with the top ten. Sequenced: PBMCs or T cells enriched from blood (not recorded which). These receptor sequences come from a woman between 45 and 60 years old who had recovered from COVID-19.

In this sample, this clone turned up once. The genes are TRBV28 and TRBJ1-4, with unresolved D. This CDR3 has 12 amino acids. V lost 9 bases to trimming and J lost 8 bases, with 13 bases between them. The germline V gene encodes CDR1 MDHEN and CDR2 SYDVKM. This CDR3 reads CASRGIAEKLFF. The CDR3 nucleotides read TGTGCCAGTCGAGGGATTGCCGAAAAACTGTTTTTT.

The chain recombines TRBV4-2 with TRBJ2-7; D uncertain. Trimming pared 1 base from V and 4 bases from J, leaving 2 bases between. The CDR3 is 11 residues long. CDR1 and CDR2 (germline): LGHNA, YNFKEQ. CDR3 region: CASSQAYEQYF. The CDR3 DNA is TGTGCCAGCAGCCAAGCTTACGAGCAGTACTTC.

The V call is TRBV30, the J call TRBJ2-2, with D tentatively TRBD1 (6 bases). The CDR3 totals 16 residues. Germline assignment: CDR1 GTSNPN and CDR2 SVGIG (reference sequence). V was pared by 7 bases and J by 6 bases, with 24 bases between. The CDR3 region is CASSRSGVLRAGELFF. The CDR3 DNA is TGTGCCTCATCACGTTCAGGGGTCCTCAGGGCCGGGGAGCTGTTTTTT.

The genes are TRBV5-6 and TRBJ1-1; 7 nucleotides line up with TRBD1. This CDR3 contains 14 residues. With V trimmed by 2 bases and J by 9 bases, 10 bases remained unmatched. Germline loops: CDR1 SGHDT, CDR2 YYEEEE. Here the CDR3 reads CASSLGTESPKAFF. CDR3 coding DNA: TGTGCCAGCAGCTTAGGGACAGAATCACCGAAAGCTTTCTTT. Complete variable domain (other parts from reference TRBV5-6 and TRBJ1-1): DAGVTQSPTHLIKTRGQQVTLRCSPKSGHDTVSWYQQALGQGPQFIFQYYEEEERQRGNFPDRFSGHQFPNYSSELNVNALLLGDSALYLCASSLGTESPKAFFGQGTRLTVV.

The rearrangement joins TRBV4-2 to TRBJ2-2; 10 bases map to TRBD1. The germline V gene has CDR1 LGHNA and CDR2 YNFKEQ. This CDR3 comprises 17 residues. With 0 bases clipped from V and 6 bases from J, the junction kept 7 bases outside the gene matches. The CDR3 DNA reads as TGTGCCAGCAGCCAAGATGGGACAGGGGATGGGGCCGGGGAGCTGTTTTTT. This gives the protein CASSQDGTGDGAGELFF.

This rearrangement joins TRBV2 to TRBJ2-5; 9 bases agree with TRBD2. Germline CDR1 is SNHLY and CDR2 is FYNNEI. The junction had 6 bases not matched to a gene; V was cut back by 5 bases and J by 5 bases. This CDR3 is built from 14 residues. The DNA for the CDR3 is TGTGCCAGCAGTCCCGGGACTAGCTTCGAGACCCAGTACTTC. Protein: CASSPGTSFETQYF.

The CDR3 DNA reads TGTGCCAGCAGTTACGGAGGGGATAGCAATCAGCCCCAGCATTTT. Amino acid sequence: CASSYGGDSNQPQHF. This chain uses TRBV6-5 with TRBJ1-5, with D perhaps matching TRBD1 (5 bases). This CDR3 region has 15 residues. Trimming removed 2 bases at V and 0 bases at J, with 8 bases between. Germline values: CDR1 MNHEY, CDR2 SVGAGI.

This clone showed up just once. V and J are TRBV7-2 and TRBJ1-2; D might be TRBD1 (5 bases). There are 12 residues in the CDR3. Between the trimmed V and J ends, which lost 4 bases and 8 bases, there was a span of 11 bases. CDR1 and CDR2 (germline): SGHTA, FQGNSA. The CDR3 DNA is TGTGCCAGCAGCTCCCCAGGGAAGGGCTACACCTTC. This gives the protein CASSSPGKGYTF.

The chain recombines TRBV3-1 (or the pseudogene TRBV3-2) with TRBJ1-1, with TRBD1 identical over 8 bases. Germline values: CDR1 LGHDT, CDR2 YNNKEL (reference sequence). Losses at the gene ends were 0 bases for V and 4 bases for J; bases not matched to a gene: 1. This CDR3 is 14 amino acids long. CDR3 sequence reads: CASSQEDRATEAFF. The CDR3 DNA follows: TGTGCCAGCAGCCAAGAGGACAGGGCCACTGAAGCTTTCTTT.

This clone was detected a few times. The chain is built from TRBV6-6 and TRBJ2-5, with a weak D call TRBD1 (6 bases). The V end was cut by 2 bases, the J end by 2 bases, with 9 bases between. CDR1 and CDR2 (germline): MNHNY, SVGAGI (reference sequence). This CDR3 spans 14 amino acids. The CDR3 sequence: CASSYLQGQETQYF. CDR3 DNA: TGTGCCAGCAGTTACCTACAGGGTCAAGAGACCCAGTACTTC.

This clone came up a few times. CDR3 DNA sequence: TGTGCCAGCAGCGACACAGGGATGCGGGGCTACACCTTC. Protein: CASSDTGMRGYTF. This sequence joins TRBV9 and TRBJ1-2, with a tentative D call TRBD1 (6 bases). This CDR3 has 13 residues. Trimming removed 3 bases at V and 8 bases at J, with 14 bases between. The germline V gene encodes CDR1 SGDLS and CDR2 YYNGEE.

The chain employs TRBV28 and TRBJ1-5; TRBD1 aligns across 7 bases. CDR1 is MDHEN, CDR2 SYDVKM, per germline. The CDR3 is 14 residues long. Unmatched junction bases numbered 4, after V lost 1 base and J lost 7 bases. CDR3 nucleotides: TGTGCCAGCAGTTTATACCCGACAGGGCAGCCCCAGCATTTT. Translation gives CASSLYPTGQPQHF. Filled out from reference TRBV28 and TRBJ1-5, the complete variable domain reads DVKVTQSSRYLVKRTGEKVFLECVQDMDHENMFWYRQDPGLGLRLIYFSYDVKMKEKGDIPEGYSVSREKKERFSLILESASTNQTSMYLCASSLYPTGQPQHFGDGTRLSIL.

The chain couples TRBV7-8 to TRBJ1-1; 8 nucleotides agree with TRBD1. After removal of 5 bases from V and 1 base from J, the junction contained 3 bases not matched to a gene. Germline CDR1 SGHVS, CDR2 FQNEAQ. The length of the CDR3 is 14 residues. CDR3 amino acids: CASSIGQGNTEAFF. The CDR3 DNA follows: TGTGCCAGCAGCATCGGACAGGGGAACACTGAAGCTTTCTTT.

The chain links TRBV5-1 to TRBJ1-1; tentative D call: TRBD1 (5 bases). V was trimmed by 0 bases and J by 2 bases, leaving 17 bases between them. The CDR3 covers 17 residues. The germline V gene has CDR1 SGHRS and CDR2 YFSETQ. This chain's CDR3 is CASSLEGRGRRNTEAFF. DNA for the CDR3: TGCGCCAGCAGCTTGGAGGGTAGGGGAAGGAGAAACACTGAAGCTTTCTTT.

The chain couples TRBV5-1 to TRBJ1-1; D not resolved. The V gene's germline CDR1 is SGHRS and CDR2 YFSETQ. V lost 4 bases and J 3 bases, leaving 13 bases between the germline ends. This CDR3 has 14 residues. The CDR3 coding sequence is TGCGCCAGCAGCCCAGCGGTAAGGGACACTGAAGCTTTCTTT. Residues: CASSPAVRDTEAFF.

The rearrangement joins TRBV5-1 to TRBJ1-2; possibly TRBD1 for D (6 bases). With 0 bases removed from V and 3 bases from J, the gap between germline ends came to 9 bases. In germline, CDR1 is SGHRS, CDR2 YFSETQ. CDR3 length: 14 residues. The CDR3 sequence: CASSLAPGDYGYTF. In DNA form, the CDR3 reads TGCGCCAGCAGCTTGGCCCCAGGGGACTATGGCTACACCTTC.

This clone showed up just a few times. The rearrangement links TRBV24-1 to TRBJ2-2; D perhaps matches TRBD1 (5 bases). There are 16 residues in the CDR3. Germline-derived CDR1 and CDR2 are KGHDR and SFDVKD. Trimming removed 0 bases at V and 3 bases at J, with 10 bases between. The CDR3 DNA is TGTGCCACCAGTGATTTGCAAACAGGCGACACCGGGGAGCTGTTTTTT. This encodes CATSDLQTGDTGELFF.

V usage is TRBV9 and J usage is TRBJ2-7, with 10 nucleotides matching TRBD1. V shed 0 bases, J shed 0 bases, and the junction held 0 bases outside the gene matches. CDR1 is SGDLS, CDR2 YYNGEE, per germline. CDR3 length: 15 residues. In nucleotides, the CDR3 is TGTGCCAGCAGCGTAGGGGACAGGGGCTCCTACGAGCAGTACTTC. It specifies CASSVGDRGSYEQYF. Together with reference TRBV9 and TRBJ2-7, the CDR3 gives the full variable domain: DSGVTQTPKHLITATGQRVTLRCSPRSGDLSVYWYQQSLDQGLQFLIQYYNGEERAKGNILERFSAQQFPDLHSELNLSSLELGDSALYFCASSVGDRGSYEQYFGPGTRLTVT.

This rearrangement joins TRBV9 to TRBJ1-6; possible D gene TRBD1, 6 bases. CDR1 and CDR2 from the germline V gene are SGDLS and YYNGEE. The CDR3 has 15 residues. V was shortened by 0 bases and J by 11 bases, with 15 bases between the two germline ends. The CDR3 protein is CASSVALIRGAPLHF. The CDR3 nucleotides read TGTGCCAGCAGCGTAGCTTTGATCAGGGGTGCACCCCTCCACTTT.

This chain connects TRBV27 to TRBJ1-1, with D possibly matching TRBD1 (5 bases). Per the germline V gene, CDR1 is MNHEY and CDR2 is SMNVEV (reference sequence). Trimming pared 11 bases from V and 4 bases from J, leaving 14 bases between. The CDR3 runs to 12 residues. Here the CDR3 reads CACKTGGTEAFF. The CDR3 coding sequence is TGTGCCTGCAAGACGGGGGGCACTGAAGCTTTCTTT.

The sample holds one count of this clone. The chain combines TRBV28 with TRBJ1-2; D not certain. Germline-derived CDR1 and CDR2 are MDHEN and SYDVKM. This CDR3 is 14 amino acids long. V was clipped by 11 bases and J by 7 bases, with 23 bases between them. CDR3 residues: CAVSRSKSFFGYTF. In DNA, the CDR3 is TGTGCCGTATCTCGGAGTAAATCGTTTTTTGGCTACACCTTC.

The chain joins TRBV7-2 to TRBJ2-1; TRBD1 aligns across 7 bases. The CDR3 loop spans 15 amino acids. V shed 7 bases, J shed 5 bases, and the junction held 11 bases outside the gene matches. The germline V gene encodes CDR1 SGHTA and CDR2 FQGNSA. The CDR3 is CASTPYRGSDNEQFF. The CDR3, as DNA: TGTGCCAGCACCCCTTACAGGGGTTCGGACAATGAGCAGTTCTTC.

The V gene is TRBV25-1, the J gene TRBJ1-2, with 7 bases aligning to TRBD1. Germline trimming cut 4 bases from V and 8 bases from J; bases unmatched to any gene: 13. CDR1 MGHDK and CDR2 SYGVNS come from the germline V gene. The CDR3 loop spans 15 amino acids. CDR3 region: CASSVSPTGPGGYTF. Written as DNA, the CDR3 is TGTGCCAGCAGTGTCTCACCGACAGGGCCGGGGGGCTACACCTTC.

The genes are TRBV19 and TRBJ1-2, with 7 bases aligning to TRBD1. The germline V gene encodes CDR1 LNHDA and CDR2 SQIVND (reference sequence). Trimming removed 1 base from V and 4 bases from J; junction bases left unmatched: 12. This CDR3 comprises 17 residues. The CDR3, as DNA: TGTGCCAGTAGTATAGTTCCCAGACAGGGCGGAGGCTATGGCTACACCTTC. Protein product: CASSIVPRQGGGYGYTF.

The chain links TRBV19 to TRBJ2-3; 8 positions match TRBD2. CDR1 is LNHDA, CDR2 SQIVND, per germline (reference sequence). V lost 9 bases and J lost 3; bases outside the gene matches: 11. This CDR3 comprises 15 residues. CDR3 DNA: TGTGCCAGCAACCCTTTAGCGGGGCGGACAGATACGCAGTATTTT. Translated, it gives CASNPLAGRTDTQYF.

The chain employs TRBV5-4 and TRBJ1-5, with D perhaps matching TRBD1 (6 bases). The CDR3 runs to 15 residues. The germline V gene encodes CDR1 SGHNT and CDR2 YYREEE (reference sequence). The V end was cut by 0 bases, the J end by 5 bases, with 12 bases between. The DNA for the CDR3 is TGTGCCAGCAGCTTGGGACAGGAACCGCATCAGCCCCAGCATTTT. Amino acid sequence: CASSLGQEPHQPQHF.